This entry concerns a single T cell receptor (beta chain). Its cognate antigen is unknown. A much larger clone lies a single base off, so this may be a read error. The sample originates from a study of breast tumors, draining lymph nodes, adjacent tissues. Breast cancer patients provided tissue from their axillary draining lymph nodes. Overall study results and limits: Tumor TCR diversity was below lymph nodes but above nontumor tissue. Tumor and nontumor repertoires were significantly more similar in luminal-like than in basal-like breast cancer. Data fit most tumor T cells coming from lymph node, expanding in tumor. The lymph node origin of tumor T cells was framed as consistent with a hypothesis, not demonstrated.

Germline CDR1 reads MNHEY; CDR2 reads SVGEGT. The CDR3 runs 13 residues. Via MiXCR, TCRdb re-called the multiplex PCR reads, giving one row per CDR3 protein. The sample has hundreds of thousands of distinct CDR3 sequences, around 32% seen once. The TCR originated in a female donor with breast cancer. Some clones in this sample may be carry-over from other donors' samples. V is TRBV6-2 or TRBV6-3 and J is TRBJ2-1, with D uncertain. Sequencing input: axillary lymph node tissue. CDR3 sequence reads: CASSYSPSGEQLF. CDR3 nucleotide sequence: TGTGCCAGCAGTTACTCTCCTTCGGGTGAGCAGTTGTTC.